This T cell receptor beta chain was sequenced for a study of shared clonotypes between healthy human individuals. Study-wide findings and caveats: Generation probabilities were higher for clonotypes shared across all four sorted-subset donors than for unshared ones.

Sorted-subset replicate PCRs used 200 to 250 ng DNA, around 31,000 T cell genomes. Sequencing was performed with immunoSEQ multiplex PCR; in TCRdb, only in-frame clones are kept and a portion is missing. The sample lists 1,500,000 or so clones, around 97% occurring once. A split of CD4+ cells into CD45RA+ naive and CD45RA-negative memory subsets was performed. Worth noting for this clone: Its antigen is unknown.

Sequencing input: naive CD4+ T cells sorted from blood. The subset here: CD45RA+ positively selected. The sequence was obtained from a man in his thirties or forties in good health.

CDR3 residues: CASSLIAGETHQYF. CDR3 bases: TGTGCCAGCAGCTTAATAGCGGGAGAGACCCATCAGTATTTT. This rearrangement joins TRBV7-7 to TRBJ2-3, with 9 bases aligning to TRBD2. Germline-derived CDR1 and CDR2 are SSHAT and FNYEAQ (reference sequence). This CDR3 contains 14 residues. V lost 2 bases to trimming and J lost 12 bases; unmatched junction nucleotides: 9.